The T cell receptor (beta chain) under discussion was sequenced for a study of T cell changes during pregnancy in multiple sclerosis. Per the germline V gene, CDR1 is SNHLY and CDR2 is FYNNEI. This CDR3 is built from 18 residues. Trimming cost V 6 bases and J 7 bases; bases outside gene matches: 15. Measured with immunoSEQ multiplex PCR; TCRdb has only the in-frame clones, and not every one. The sample carries around 70,000 clones, roughly 94% recorded once. The TCR originated in a female donor with multiple sclerosis, enrolled in a pregnancy study. The material sequenced was peripheral blood, taken in the third trimester of pregnancy. J is TRBJ1-6 and V is TRBV2, with TRBD1 matching 10 bases. The CDR3 nucleotides read TGTGCCAGCAGCGAAAGGGGAGGACAGGGGGGTAGGAATTCACCCCTCCACTTT. It specifies CASSERGGQGGRNSPLHF.